Listed here is a single T cell receptor beta chain. Its specificity is unknown. TCRdb re-analysed the 5' RACE reads in MiXCR, keeping a single row per CDR3 protein. The sample has hundreds of thousands of distinct CDR3 sequences; 25% to 30% are singletons. This entry is derived from a study of CD8 T cells in ankylosing spondylitis. Notes on the study in general: The clones that were linked to disease were reported to be significantly enriched in matched synovial fluid samples from ankylosing spondylitis patients. The study identified a TCR beta motif of seven or eight highly homologous variants that appeared characteristic of ankylosing spondylitis blood.

The receptor comes from a male donor with ankylosing spondylitis. The specimen was blood, either unsorted or a sorted T cell fraction (not recorded which).

This CDR3 is CASSSQGAGEETQYF. The CDR3 nucleotides read TGTGCCAGCAGCTCACAGGGGGCGGGGGAAGAGACCCAGTACTTC. The chain has TRBV11-2 and TRBJ2-5, with TRBD1 identical over 9 bases. After removal of 4 bases from V and 3 bases from J, the junction contained 6 bases not matched to a gene. The CDR3 runs to 15 residues. CDR1 and CDR2 (germline): SGHAT, FQNNGV.